Listed below are T cell receptor beta chains from one sample, sequenced in a study of blood T cell repertoires in COVID-19. This table comes from immunoSEQ multiplex PCR, and its TCRdb copy is limited to in-frame clones, with some not included. Among just under 95,000 clones listed, around 82% were seen once. Sequences were obtained from peripheral blood. The source of these receptors is a man aged 45-65 years who had recovered from COVID-19. Each CDR3 is given with its conserved first and last residue. The order of the fields is V gene, D gene, clone size, J gene, CDR3 DNA, CDR3 protein. A D gene is named only where the DNA matches it firmly. Not every row has a clone size; where given, it reads once, few, many or a size class.

>TRBV6-4|.|.|TRBJ2-3
TGTGCCAGCAGCCCGTCTCGTGCCGGAGGGGCGGGAGATACGCAGTATTTT
CASSPSRAGGAGDTQYF
>TRBV6-5|.|.|TRBJ1-5
TGTGCCAGCTGGGTGGGGGGATCTGGCAATCAGCCCCAGCATTTT
CASWVGGSGNQPQHF
>TRBV27|.|.|TRBJ1-5
TGTGCCAGCAGGCTAAAATCCGGGATCTCGGAGCAGCCCCAGCATTTT
CASRLKSGISEQPQHF
>TRBV28|TRBD2|.|TRBJ2-3
TGTGCCACCACGCCATCTTTAGCGGGGCGCACAGATACGCAGTATTTT
CATTPSLAGRTDTQYF
>TRBV5-6|.|few|TRBJ1-3
TGTGCCAGCGGGGGACAAAGCTCTGGAAACACCATATATTTT
CASGGQSSGNTIYF
>TRBV2|.|few|TRBJ1-2
TGTGCCAGCAGTCTCGACAGGATCTATGGCTACACCTTC
CASSLDRIYGYTF
>TRBV21-1|.|.|TRBJ2-7
TGTGCCAGCAGCAAAGGAATAGCGGGAGGGTCCGAGCAGTACTTC
CASSKGIAGGSEQYF
>TRBV7-6|.|.|TRBJ2-7
TGTGCCAGCAGCTTAGACAGCCGGGAGCAGTACTTC
CASSLDSREQYF
>TRBV5-4|.|.|TRBJ1-2
TGTGCCAGCAGCTTCGCTTGGCCGCGCGGGTCCTATGGCTACACCTTC
CASSFAWPRGSYGYTF
>TRBV7-2|.|.|TRBJ1-3
TGTGCCAGCAGCCGCACCTTTGACAGTCTGGCTGGAAACACCATATATTTT
CASSRTFDSLAGNTIYF
>TRBV3-1/TRBV3-2|.|.|TRBJ1-1
TGTGCCAGCAGCCAACTAGGGGCGAACACTGAAGCTTTCTTT
CASSQLGANTEAFF
>TRBV18|.|.|TRBJ1-2
TGTGCCAGCTCACCAATTGACAGCGAACCCTATGGCTACACCTTC
CASSPIDSEPYGYTF
>TRBV7-2|.|.|TRBJ2-1
TGTGCCAGCAGCCTCCGGACTTCGTACAATGAGCAGTTCTTC
CASSLRTSYNEQFF
>TRBV7-9|.|.|TRBJ1-1
TGTGCCAGCAGCTTATACAGAAACACTGAAGCTTTCTTT
CASSLYRNTEAFF
>TRBV19|.|.|TRBJ1-4
TGTGCCACTTCAGCGGGGGGGCTTGAAGAAAAACTGTTTTTT
CATSAGGLEEKLFF
>TRBV11-2|TRBD1|.|TRBJ2-5
TGTGCCAGCAGCTGGACAGGGGGCGACTGGGAGACCCAGTACTTC
CASSWTGGDWETQYF
>TRBV9|TRBD2|.|TRBJ2-7
TGTGCCAGCAGCCCCCCCGGGGGACTAGCGGGCGAGCAGTACTTC
CASSPPGGLAGEQYF
>TRBV5-1|TRBD1|.|TRBJ2-3
TGCGCCAGCAGCTACAACAGGGGTCGAGATACGCAGTATTTT
CASSYNRGRDTQYF
>TRBV10-3|TRBD1|.|TRBJ2-3
TGTGCCATCAGTGAGTCAGGGACAGGGACAGATACGCAGTATTTT
CAISESGTGTDTQYF
>TRBV2|TRBD1|.|TRBJ1-3
TGTGCCAGTAGACAGGGGAGCGGTGGAAACACCATATATTTT
CASRQGSGGNTIYF
>TRBV2|.|.|TRBJ1-1
TGTGCCAGCGAGGGTAACACTGAAGCTTTCTTT
CASEGNTEAFF
>TRBV9|.|.|TRBJ2-2
TGTGCCAGCAGCCCCCGTTCTGTAGACACCGGGGAGCTGTTTTTT
CASSPRSVDTGELFF